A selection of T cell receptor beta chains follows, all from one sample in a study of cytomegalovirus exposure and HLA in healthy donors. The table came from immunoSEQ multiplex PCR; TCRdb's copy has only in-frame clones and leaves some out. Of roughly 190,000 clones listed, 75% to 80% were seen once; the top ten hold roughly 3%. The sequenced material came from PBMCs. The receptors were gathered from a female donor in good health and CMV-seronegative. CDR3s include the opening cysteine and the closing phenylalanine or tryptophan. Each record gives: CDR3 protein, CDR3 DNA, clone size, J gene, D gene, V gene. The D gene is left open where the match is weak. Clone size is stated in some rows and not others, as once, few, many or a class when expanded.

cdr3_aa: CASSELGRQSGNSPLHF; cdr3_nt: TGTGCCAGCAGTGAATTAGGACGCCAAAGCGGTAATTCACCCCTCCACTTT; clone_size: NA; j_call: TRBJ1-6; d_call: NA; v_call: TRBV2
cdr3_aa: CASSFGVRENTDTQYF; cdr3_nt: TGTGCCAGCAGCTTTGGCGTGAGGGAGAACACAGATACGCAGTATTTT; clone_size: few; j_call: TRBJ2-3; d_call: NA; v_call: TRBV5-8
cdr3_aa: CASSFGGTGANVLTF; cdr3_nt: TGTGCCAGCAGTTTCGGGGGGACTGGGGCCAACGTCCTGACTTTC; clone_size: NA; j_call: TRBJ2-6; d_call: TRBD2; v_call: TRBV27
cdr3_aa: CASSLLALGDEQFF; cdr3_nt: TGTGCCAGCAGCCTACTAGCGCTTGGGGATGAGCAGTTCTTC; clone_size: NA; j_call: TRBJ2-1; d_call: TRBD2; v_call: TRBV27
cdr3_aa: CASRRREVRDTQYF; cdr3_nt: TGCGCCAGCAGAAGGCGGGAGGTTAGAGATACGCAGTATTTT; clone_size: NA; j_call: TRBJ2-3; d_call: TRBD2; v_call: TRBV23-1
cdr3_aa: CSVRPSGGTFSYNEQFF; cdr3_nt: TGCAGCGTTAGACCTAGCGGGGGGACTTTCTCCTACAATGAGCAGTTCTTC; clone_size: once; j_call: TRBJ2-1; d_call: TRBD2; v_call: TRBV29-1
cdr3_aa: CASSPGVLAKNIQYF; cdr3_nt: TGTGCCAGCAGTCCGGGAGTACTGGCCAAAAACATTCAGTACTTC; clone_size: NA; j_call: TRBJ2-4; d_call: NA; v_call: TRBV6-6
cdr3_aa: CASSYPGVGNTIYF; cdr3_nt: TGTGCCAGCAGCTATCCAGGGGTCGGAAACACCATATATTTT; clone_size: NA; j_call: TRBJ1-3; d_call: NA; v_call: TRBV5-8
cdr3_aa: CASRGQGRNGRSYEQYF; cdr3_nt: TGTGCCAGCCGGGGACAGGGTCGGAACGGGAGGTCCTACGAGCAGTACTTC; clone_size: NA; j_call: TRBJ2-7; d_call: TRBD1; v_call: TRBV2
cdr3_aa: CASSFRLAGGPDTQYF; cdr3_nt: TGTGCCAGCAGTTTCCGACTAGCGGGAGGGCCAGATACGCAGTATTTT; clone_size: NA; j_call: TRBJ2-3; d_call: TRBD2; v_call: TRBV27
cdr3_aa: CASTLGGAGNIQYF; cdr3_nt: TGTGCCAGCACCTTGGGGGGGGCCGGGAACATTCAGTACTTC; clone_size: once; j_call: TRBJ2-4; d_call: NA; v_call: TRBV6-1
cdr3_aa: CASSSGTGGFAAFF; cdr3_nt: TGTGCCAGCAGTTCCGGGACAGGGGGTTTTGCGGCTTTCTTT; clone_size: NA; j_call: TRBJ1-1; d_call: TRBD1; v_call: TRBV5-8
cdr3_aa: CASSLAGQFEAFF; cdr3_nt: TGTGCCAGCAGCTTAGCCGGACAGTTCGAAGCTTTCTTT; clone_size: few; j_call: TRBJ1-1; d_call: NA; v_call: TRBV7-9
cdr3_aa: CASRLSGGRDTGELFF; cdr3_nt: TGCGCCAGCAGGCTTAGCGGGGGGCGCGACACCGGGGAGCTGTTTTTT; clone_size: few; j_call: TRBJ2-2; d_call: TRBD2; v_call: TRBV5-1
cdr3_aa: CASSRTTGEQFF; cdr3_nt: TGTGCCAGCAGCAGGACTACCGGTGAGCAGTTCTTC; clone_size: NA; j_call: TRBJ2-1; d_call: NA; v_call: TRBV5-6
cdr3_aa: CASSSRTGGETQYF; cdr3_nt: TGCGCCAGCAGCTCTCGGACAGGAGGGGAGACCCAGTACTTC; clone_size: once; j_call: TRBJ2-5; d_call: NA; v_call: TRBV5-1
cdr3_aa: CASSLNPKGTGYSYNEQFF; cdr3_nt: TGTGCCAGCAGCTTAAATCCCAAGGGGACAGGGTACTCCTACAATGAGCAGTTCTTC; clone_size: NA; j_call: TRBJ2-1; d_call: TRBD1; v_call: TRBV11-3
cdr3_aa: CASSRQMGTQYF; cdr3_nt: TGTGCCAGCAGCAGACAGATGGGTACGCAGTATTTT; clone_size: NA; j_call: TRBJ2-3; d_call: NA; v_call: TRBV7-2
cdr3_aa: CASSLVPSRVSSTDTQYF; cdr3_nt: TGTGCCAGCAGCTTAGTACCCAGCCGGGTTTCTAGCACAGATACGCAGTATTTT; clone_size: NA; j_call: TRBJ2-3; d_call: NA; v_call: TRBV7-9
cdr3_aa: CASSVRGLGEQFF; cdr3_nt: TGTGCCAGCAGCGTACGAGGACTTGGTGAGCAGTTCTTC; clone_size: once; j_call: TRBJ2-1; d_call: NA; v_call: TRBV9
cdr3_aa: CASGLVEGAGTGELFF; cdr3_nt: TGTGCTAGTGGTTTGGTAGAGGGGGCGGGCACCGGGGAGCTGTTTTTT; clone_size: NA; j_call: TRBJ2-2; d_call: TRBD1; v_call: TRBV12-5
cdr3_aa: CASSLGGGRSYGYTF; cdr3_nt: TGCGCCAGCAGCTTGGGAGGGGGAAGGAGCTATGGCTACACCTTC; clone_size: NA; j_call: TRBJ1-2; d_call: NA; v_call: TRBV5-1
cdr3_aa: CSVEASGLAGSPLHF; cdr3_nt: TGCAGCGTTGAAGCGAGTGGCCTAGCTGGTTCACCCCTCCACTTT; clone_size: NA; j_call: TRBJ1-6; d_call: NA; v_call: TRBV29-1
cdr3_aa: CASSPRDREKSPLHF; cdr3_nt: TGTGCCAGCAGCCCTAGGGACAGGGAGAAATCACCCCTCCACTTT; clone_size: NA; j_call: TRBJ1-6; d_call: TRBD1; v_call: TRBV7-9
cdr3_aa: CASSQTSGSGYEQYF; cdr3_nt: TGCGCCAGCAGCCAGACTAGCGGGAGTGGTTACGAGCAGTACTTC; clone_size: few; j_call: TRBJ2-7; d_call: TRBD2; v_call: TRBV4-3
cdr3_aa: CASSQGVRDRDQETQYF; cdr3_nt: TGTGCCAGTAGCCAGGGGGTTAGGGACAGAGACCAAGAGACCCAGTACTTC; clone_size: few; j_call: TRBJ2-5; d_call: TRBD1; v_call: TRBV19
cdr3_aa: CASSINSAGRYEQYF; cdr3_nt: TGTGCCAGTAGTATTAATTCGGCAGGGCGCTACGAGCAGTACTTC; clone_size: NA; j_call: TRBJ2-7; d_call: NA; v_call: TRBV19
cdr3_aa: CASSYMSSYNEQFF; cdr3_nt: TGTGCCAGCAGTTATATGAGCTCCTACAATGAGCAGTTCTTC; clone_size: NA; j_call: TRBJ2-1; d_call: NA; v_call: TRBV6-5
cdr3_aa: CSVELGHEVGYTF; cdr3_nt: TGCAGCGTTGAGCTAGGACATGAAGTAGGCTACACCTTC; clone_size: NA; j_call: TRBJ1-2; d_call: NA; v_call: TRBV29-1
cdr3_aa: CASSPTVSYGYTF; cdr3_nt: TGTGCCAGCAGTCCGACAGTGAGTTATGGCTACACCTTC; clone_size: once; j_call: TRBJ1-2; d_call: NA; v_call: TRBV28
cdr3_aa: CASSVDGGAYNEQFF; cdr3_nt: TGTGCCAGCAGCGTAGATGGCGGGGCGTACAATGAGCAGTTCTTC; clone_size: NA; j_call: TRBJ2-1; d_call: NA; v_call: TRBV9
cdr3_aa: CATSKAGGGMETQYF; cdr3_nt: TGTGCCACCAGCAAGGCTGGCGGGGGGATGGAGACCCAGTACTTC; clone_size: few; j_call: TRBJ2-5; d_call: TRBD2; v_call: TRBV15
cdr3_aa: CASSVMSGRSTDTQYF; cdr3_nt: TGTGCCAGCAGTGTTATGTCGGGAAGGAGCACAGATACGCAGTATTTT; clone_size: NA; j_call: TRBJ2-3; d_call: NA; v_call: TRBV28
cdr3_aa: CASSEARFEAANLHGYTF; cdr3_nt: TGTGCCAGCAGTGAAGCGAGGTTTGAGGCAGCCAACCTTCATGGCTACACCTTC; clone_size: NA; j_call: TRBJ1-2; d_call: NA; v_call: TRBV6-1
cdr3_aa: CASSQDRRGGNTIYF; cdr3_nt: TGCGCCAGCAGCCAAGATCGGCGCGGTGGAAACACCATATATTTT; clone_size: once; j_call: TRBJ1-3; d_call: NA; v_call: TRBV4-3
cdr3_aa: CASSPGTYEQYF; cdr3_nt: TGTGCCAGCAGTCCAGGGACTTACGAGCAGTACTTC; clone_size: NA; j_call: TRBJ2-7; d_call: NA; v_call: TRBV7-6
cdr3_aa: CASSDPGVFTEAFF; cdr3_nt: TGTGCCAGCAGTGACCCAGGGGTTTTCACTGAAGCTTTCTTT; clone_size: once; j_call: TRBJ1-1; d_call: NA; v_call: TRBV25-1
cdr3_aa: CASRNSGGSYEQYF; cdr3_nt: TGTGCCAGCCGTAATAGCGGGGGATCCTACGAGCAGTACTTC; clone_size: NA; j_call: TRBJ2-7; d_call: TRBD2; v_call: TRBV6-5
cdr3_aa: CASVGEVETQYF; cdr3_nt: TGTGCCAGCGTGGGGGAGGTAGAGACCCAGTACTTC; clone_size: NA; j_call: TRBJ2-5; d_call: NA; v_call: TRBV2
cdr3_aa: CASSYTRGTEAFF; cdr3_nt: TGTGCCAGCAGTTACACACGGGGCACTGAAGCTTTCTTT; clone_size: once; j_call: TRBJ1-1; d_call: NA; v_call: TRBV6-5
cdr3_aa: CASSFIAGVNYNEQFF; cdr3_nt: TGCGCCAGCAGCTTTATAGCGGGAGTTAACTACAATGAGCAGTTCTTC; clone_size: NA; j_call: TRBJ2-1; d_call: TRBD2; v_call: TRBV5-1
cdr3_aa: CSSRPSEGVYTGELFF; cdr3_nt: TGTTCCAGCAGACCGTCCGAGGGGGTCTACACCGGGGAGCTGTTTTTT; clone_size: NA; j_call: TRBJ2-2; d_call: NA; v_call: TRBV7-9
cdr3_aa: CASTQDSGNTIYF; cdr3_nt: TGTGCCAGCACACAGGACTCTGGAAACACCATATATTTT; clone_size: NA; j_call: TRBJ1-3; d_call: NA; v_call: TRBV2
cdr3_aa: CASSLLAASGGRIHEQYF; cdr3_nt: TGTGCCAGCAGCTTATTGGCGGCTAGCGGGGGAAGGATCCACGAGCAGTACTTC; clone_size: NA; j_call: TRBJ2-7; d_call: TRBD2; v_call: TRBV7-8
cdr3_aa: CASSPWTANTEAFF; cdr3_nt: TGCGCCAGCAGCCCCTGGACAGCTAACACTGAAGCTTTCTTT; clone_size: NA; j_call: TRBJ1-1; d_call: NA; v_call: TRBV5-1
cdr3_aa: CASSSQGVEAFF; cdr3_nt: TGTGCCAGCAGTTCCCAGGGGGTTGAAGCTTTCTTT; clone_size: NA; j_call: TRBJ1-1; d_call: TRBD1; v_call: TRBV7-2
cdr3_aa: CASSFAAGGPSYNEQFF; cdr3_nt: TGCGCCAGCAGCTTCGCGGCGGGAGGCCCATCCTACAATGAGCAGTTCTTC; clone_size: NA; j_call: TRBJ2-1; d_call: TRBD2; v_call: TRBV5-1
cdr3_aa: CASSRAPRASGRRDEQFF; cdr3_nt: TGTGCCAGCAGTCGGGCCCCTAGGGCTAGCGGGAGGAGGGATGAGCAGTTCTTC; clone_size: NA; j_call: TRBJ2-1; d_call: TRBD2; v_call: TRBV2